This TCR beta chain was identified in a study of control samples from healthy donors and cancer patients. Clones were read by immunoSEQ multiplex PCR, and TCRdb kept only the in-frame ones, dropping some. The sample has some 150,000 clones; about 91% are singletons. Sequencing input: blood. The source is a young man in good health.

The CDR3 loop is CASSHVRDYGYTF. CDR3 coding DNA: TGCGCCAGCAGCCACGTAAGGGACTATGGCTACACCTTC. The V and J genes are TRBV4-1 and TRBJ1-2; D uncertain. V was shortened by 3 bases and J by 3 bases, with 8 bases between the two germline ends. This CDR3 is built from 13 residues. Germline CDR1 reads MGHRA; CDR2 reads YSYEKL.